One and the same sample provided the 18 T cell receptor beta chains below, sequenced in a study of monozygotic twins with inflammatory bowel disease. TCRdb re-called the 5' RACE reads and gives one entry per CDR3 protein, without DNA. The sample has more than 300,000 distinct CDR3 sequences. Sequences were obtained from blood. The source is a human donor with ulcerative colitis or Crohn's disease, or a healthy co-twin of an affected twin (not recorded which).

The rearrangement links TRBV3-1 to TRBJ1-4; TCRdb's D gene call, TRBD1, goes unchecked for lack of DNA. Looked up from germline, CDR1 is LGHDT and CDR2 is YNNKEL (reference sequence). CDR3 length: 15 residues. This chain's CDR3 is CASSPGTSNNEKLFF.

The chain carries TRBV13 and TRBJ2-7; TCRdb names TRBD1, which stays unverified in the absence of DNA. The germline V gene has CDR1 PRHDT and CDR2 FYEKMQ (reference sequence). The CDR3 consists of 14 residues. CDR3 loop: CASSLGTETYEQYF. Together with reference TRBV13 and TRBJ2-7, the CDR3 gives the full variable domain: AAGVIQSPRHLIKEKRETATLKCYPIPRHDTVYWYQQGPGQDPQFLISFYEKMQSDKGSIPDRFSAQQFSDYHSELNMSSLELGDSALYFCASSLGTETYEQYFGPGTRLTVT.

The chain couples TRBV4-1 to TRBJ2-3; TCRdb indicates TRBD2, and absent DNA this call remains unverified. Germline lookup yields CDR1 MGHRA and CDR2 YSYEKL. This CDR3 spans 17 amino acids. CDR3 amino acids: CASSQVAGGAFTDTQYF.

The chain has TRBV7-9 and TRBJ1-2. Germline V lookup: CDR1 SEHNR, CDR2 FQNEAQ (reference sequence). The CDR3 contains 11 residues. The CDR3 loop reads CASSLGPAGTF.

CDR3 residues: CSASGPDRGTYEQYF. The chain has TRBV20-1 and TRBJ2-7; TCRdb picks TRBD1, but there is no DNA to check that call. The CDR3 loop spans 15 amino acids. Germline lookup yields CDR1 DFQATT and CDR2 SNEGSKA (reference sequence).

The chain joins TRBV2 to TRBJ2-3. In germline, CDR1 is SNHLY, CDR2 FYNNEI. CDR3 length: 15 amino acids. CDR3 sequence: CASGNTERSTDTQYF.

This chain's CDR3 is CASSLSTGSEAFF. The chain uses TRBV27 and TRBJ1-1. CDR1 and CDR2 from the germline V gene are MNHEY and SMNVEV (reference sequence). The CDR3 spans 13 residues.

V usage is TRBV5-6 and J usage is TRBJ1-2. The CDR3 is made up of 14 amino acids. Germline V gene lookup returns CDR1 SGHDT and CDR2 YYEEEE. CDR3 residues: CASSLAMKNYGYTF.

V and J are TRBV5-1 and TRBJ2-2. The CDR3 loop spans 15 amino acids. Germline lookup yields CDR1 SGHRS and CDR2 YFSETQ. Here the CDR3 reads CASTERSANTGELFF.

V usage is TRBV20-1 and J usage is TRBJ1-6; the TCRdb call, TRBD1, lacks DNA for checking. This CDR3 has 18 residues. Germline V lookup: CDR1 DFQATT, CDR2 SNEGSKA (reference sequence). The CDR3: CSATAGTAFRLFNSPLHF.

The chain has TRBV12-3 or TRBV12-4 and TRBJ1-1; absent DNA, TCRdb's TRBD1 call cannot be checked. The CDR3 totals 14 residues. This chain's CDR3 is CASRPGQMNTEAFF.

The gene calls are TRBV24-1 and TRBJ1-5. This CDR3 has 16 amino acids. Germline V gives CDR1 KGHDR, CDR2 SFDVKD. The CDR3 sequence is CATSDSSFGIGQPQHF.

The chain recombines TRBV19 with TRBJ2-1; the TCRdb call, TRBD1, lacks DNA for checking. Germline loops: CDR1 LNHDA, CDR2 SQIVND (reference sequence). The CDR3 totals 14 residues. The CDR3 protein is CASSDKGAYNEQFF.

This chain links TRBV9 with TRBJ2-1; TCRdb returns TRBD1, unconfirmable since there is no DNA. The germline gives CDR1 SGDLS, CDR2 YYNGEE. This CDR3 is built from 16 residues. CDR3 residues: CASSVGKGAMRNEQFF.

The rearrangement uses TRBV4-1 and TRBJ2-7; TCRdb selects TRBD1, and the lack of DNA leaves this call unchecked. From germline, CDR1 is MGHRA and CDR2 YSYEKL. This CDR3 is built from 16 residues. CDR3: CASSQGLGQYYYEQYF.

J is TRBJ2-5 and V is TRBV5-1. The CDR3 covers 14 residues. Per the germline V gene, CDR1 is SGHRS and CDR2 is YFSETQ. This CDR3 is CASSPGGHRETQYF.

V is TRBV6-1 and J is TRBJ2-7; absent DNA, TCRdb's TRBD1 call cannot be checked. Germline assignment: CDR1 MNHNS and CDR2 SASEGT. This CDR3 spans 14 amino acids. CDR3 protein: CASSTTGHLYEQYF.

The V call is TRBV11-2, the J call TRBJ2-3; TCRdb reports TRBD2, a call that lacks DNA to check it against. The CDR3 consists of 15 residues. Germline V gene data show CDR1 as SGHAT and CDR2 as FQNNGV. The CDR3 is CASSLLAGGPHTQYF.